One sample yielded the 10 T cell receptor beta chains listed below, sequenced in a study of blood T cell repertoires in COVID-19. The protocol was immunoSEQ multiplex PCR, while the TCRdb copy is restricted to in-frame clones and leaves out a portion. The sample consists of roughly 200,000 clones, 85% of them appearing once. The sequencing input was PBMCs or T cells enriched from blood (not recorded which). The receptors stem from a man in his forties who had recovered from COVID-19.

V and J are TRBV6-1 and TRBJ1-2, with 12 bases fitting TRBD1. This CDR3 comprises 19 residues. V was pared by 0 bases and J by 7 bases, with 15 bases of the junction left unmatched. Germline-derived CDR1 and CDR2 are MNHNS and SASEGT. The CDR3 is CASSEALGTGGGLVRGYTF. As DNA, the CDR3 is TGTGCCAGCAGTGAAGCGCTTGGGACAGGGGGCGGTTTGGTTCGTGGCTACACCTTC.

J is TRBJ2-7 and V is TRBV12-3 or TRBV12-4; no definite D call. The CDR3 sequence is 13 residues long. V lost 5 bases and J lost 4, with 12 bases in between. The CDR3 sequence is CASSPPPGYEQYF. Written as DNA, the CDR3 is TGTGCCAGCAGTCCGCCGCCCGGGTACGAGCAGTACTTC.

The chain employs TRBV7-9 and TRBJ1-2, with D possibly matching TRBD1 (6 bases). The CDR3 runs 15 residues. The V gene lost 7 bases and the J gene lost 0 bases, with 15 bases spanning the gap. Germline CDR1 is SEHNR and CDR2 is FQNEAQ (reference sequence). In DNA form, the CDR3 reads TGTGCCAGCATGCGATCGCAGGGGACTAACTATGGCTACACCTTC. It translates to CASMRSQGTNYGYTF. Combining the CDR3 with reference TRBV7-9 and TRBJ1-2 gives the whole variable domain DTGVSQNPRHKITKRGQNVTFRCDPISEHNRLYWYRQTLGQGPEFLTYFQNEAQLEKSRLLSDRFSAERPKGSFSTLEIQRTEQGDSAMYLCASMRSQGTNYGYTFGSGTRLTVV.

V usage is TRBV30 and J usage is TRBJ2-2; TRBD2 is a possible D gene (6 bases). The CDR3 covers 13 residues. Trimming left V 3 bases short and J 7 bases short, with 12 bases between. Germline V gene lookup returns CDR1 GTSNPN and CDR2 SVGIG (reference sequence). The CDR3 protein is CAWSTGGGGELFF. For the CDR3, the DNA is TGTGCCTGGAGCACCGGGGGAGGCGGGGAGCTGTTTTTT.

This rearrangement joins TRBV12-5 to TRBJ2-7; D may be TRBD1 (5 bases). Germline CDR1 and CDR2: LGHNT and FRNRAP. The V end lost 6 bases, the J end lost 1 base, and 13 bases lay between the germline ends. CDR3 length: 14 residues. CDR3 bases: TGTGCTAGTGGAAACGGCAGGGCATCCTACGAGCAGTACTTC. Translated, it gives CASGNGRASYEQYF. The variable domain in full, completed from reference TRBV12-5 and TRBJ2-7, reads DARVTQTPRHKVTEMGQEVTMRCQPILGHNTVFWYRQTMMQGLELLAYFRNRAPLDDSGMPKDRFSAEMPDATLATLKIQPSEPRDSAVYFCASGNGRASYEQYFGPGTRLTVT.

The chain uses TRBV7-9 and TRBJ1-1, with TRBD1 matching over 8 bases. Germline CDR1 is SEHNR and CDR2 is FQNEAQ (reference sequence). There are 19 residues in the CDR3. With V trimmed by 5 bases and J by 0 bases, 17 bases remained unmatched. CDR3: CASSRDRITRLGMNTEAFF. CDR3 nucleotides: TGTGCCAGCAGCCGGGACAGGATAACCCGACTTGGGATGAACACTGAAGCTTTCTTT.

The chain combines TRBV5-1 with TRBJ2-7; maybe TRBD1 (5 bases). V was trimmed by 4 bases and J by 0 bases, leaving 17 bases between them. Germline V gene lookup returns CDR1 SGHRS and CDR2 YFSETQ. This CDR3 is 16 amino acids long. The CDR3 here is CASSPGPGATSYEQYF. Here the CDR3 DNA reads TGCGCCAGCAGCCCAGGGCCGGGCGCGACCTCCTACGAGCAGTACTTC. Complete variable domain (other parts from reference TRBV5-1 and TRBJ2-7): KAGVTQTPRYLIKTRGQQVTLSCSPISGHRSVSWYQQTPGQGLQFLFEYFSETQRNKGNFPGRFSGRQFSNSRSEMNVSTLELGDSALYLCASSPGPGATSYEQYFGPGTRLTVT.

Here the CDR3 DNA reads TGCGCCAGCAGCCTAGACAGGAACACTGAAGCTTTCTTT. It specifies CASSLDRNTEAFF. The chain combines TRBV4-3 with TRBJ1-1; tentatively, D is TRBD1 (5 bases). The germline gives CDR1 LGHNA, CDR2 YSLEER. V was shortened by 4 bases and J by 1 base, with 7 bases between the two germline ends. The CDR3 consists of 13 residues.

The rearrangement uses TRBV29-1 and TRBJ1-2, with 8 bases identical to TRBD1. CDR3 length: 12 residues. The V segment lost 7 bases and the J segment 7 bases; nucleotides outside the gene matches: 8. Germline V gene sequence: CDR1 SQVTM, CDR2 ANQGSEA. The CDR3 region is CSAPGGAGGYTF. Written as DNA, the CDR3 is TGCAGCGCCCCAGGGGGCGCCGGTGGCTACACCTTC.

The V call is TRBV6-5, the J call TRBJ2-7, with TRBD2 matching 8 bases. The germline CDR1 and CDR2 sequences are MNHEY and SVGAGI. The length of the CDR3 is 14 residues. Trimming cost V 8 bases and J 3 bases; bases outside gene matches: 9. Written as DNA, the CDR3 is TGTGCCAGCCAACTAGCGGTCGAACTCTACGAGCAGTACTTC. Its protein product is CASQLAVELYEQYF.